The rows below give T cell receptor beta chains drawn from one sample of a study of CD8+CD57+ T cells in acquired aplastic anemia. Each CDR3 protein gets one entry after TCRdb re-called the reads with MiXCR. The sample carries 180,000 or so distinct CDR3 sequences, around half recorded once. The sample was sorted CD4+, CD8+, or CD8+CD57+ T cells (not recorded which) from PBMCs. These receptor sequences come from a human donor in good health. Each CDR3 is given with its conserved first and last residue. D genes are given only for firm matches. Clone size is not always given. Where it is, it says once, few, many or a class for expanded clones.

v_gene	abundance	j_gene	d_gene	CDR3aa	CDR3nt
TRBV10-3	-	TRBJ1-5	TRBD1	CAISGTGRKKPNQPQHF	TGTGCCATCAGTGGGACAGGGCGTAAAAAACCCAATCAGCCCCAGCATTTT
TRBV7-2	many	TRBJ2-3	TRBD2	CASTRVAGTRTDTQYF	TGTGCCAGCACTCGGGTAGCGGGAACTCGCACAGATACGCAGTATTTT
TRBV29-1	-	TRBJ1-5	-	CSVEDRNSNQPQHF	TGCAGCGTTGAAGATCGGAATAGCAATCAGCCCCAGCATTTT
TRBV20-1	-	TRBJ1-2	TRBD1	CSAPTGGGNYGYTF	TGCAGTGCCCCGACAGGGGGCGGTAACTATGGCTACACCTTC
TRBV20-1	-	TRBJ1-1	TRBD1	CSAILGQAYTEAFF	TGCAGTGCTATTCTAGGACAGGCCTACACTGAAGCTTTCTTT
TRBV6-1	many	TRBJ2-1	-	CASSTSTGSNEQFF	-
TRBV25-1	many	TRBJ2-1	TRBD1	CASSGLDRVGEQFF	TGTGCCAGCAGTGGACTGGACAGGGTGGGAGAGCAGTTCTTC
TRBV19	many	TRBJ2-1	-	CASEKGGVNNEQFF	TGTGCCAGCGAAAAAGGGGGTGTCAACAATGAGCAGTTCTTC
TRBV5-6	many	TRBJ2-6	-	CASSLAGIPSSGANVLTF	TGTGCCAGCAGCTTGGCAGGCATACCAAGCTCTGGGGCCAACGTCCTGACTTTC
TRBV19	many	TRBJ1-5	-	CASSEVNGDSNQPQHF	TGTGCCAGTAGCGAAGTCAACGGGGATAGCAATCAGCCCCAGCATTTT
TRBV11-2	-	TRBJ2-5	-	CASSQDLTEETQYF	TGTGCCAGCAGCCAAGATCTAACGGAAGAGACCCAGTACTTC
TRBV20-1	-	TRBJ2-3	TRBD2	CSARDSLAGGDTQYF	TGCAGTGCTAGAGATTCACTAGCGGGAGGAGATACGCAGTATTTT
TRBV19	many	TRBJ2-7	-	CASSMWGSSHEQYF	TGTGCCAGTAGTATGTGGGGGAGTAGCCACGAGCAGTACTTC